In its sample, the clone carrying this T cell receptor beta chain was seen a few times. Its target is not known. The use of a sample-barcoded 5' primer and a J-beta primer mix characterized a second PCR of roughly 7 to 11 cycles. TCRdb re-called the 5' RACE reads with MiXCR, one entry per CDR3 protein. The sample records about 800,000 distinct CDR3 sequences, just under 25% being singletons. The sample, about 9.2 milliliters of peripheral blood, was drawn from each donor. The germline gives CDR1 MGHDK, CDR2 SYGVNS. V lost 8 bases, J lost 2 bases, and 12 bases lay in between. The CDR3 extends over 13 amino acids. These data are taken from a study of blood T cells in healthy people across ages. Notes on the study in general: In older individuals, TCR beta diversity per million T cells was lower, falling roughly linearly with age.

The same sample was also used in a study of T cells of mothers and their children.

The V gene is TRBV25-1, the J gene TRBJ2-5; tentatively, D is TRBD1 (7 bases). The TCR comes from a boy aged 5-17 years in good health. Sequencing input: blood. The CDR3 bases are TGTGCCAGCGGAGGGACAGCGCAAGAGACCCAGTACTTC. This encodes CASGGTAQETQYF.